Below, 26 T cell receptor beta chains from the same sample are listed, as sequenced in a study of PD-1 blockade in mismatch repair-deficient tumors. Time point indicated: roughly 9-day in vitro stimulation with candidate neoantigen peptide 5. Only in-frame clones appear in the TCRdb table, and some are missing; sequencing was by immunoSEQ multiplex PCR. The repertoire holds fewer than 16,000 clones, with under 85% as singletons. Their target antigens are unknown. The sample in question was cells cultured in vitro, obtained from a patient treated with pembrolizumab. These receptors originate from an adult with mismatch repair-deficient cancer.

V usage is TRBV7-9 and J usage is TRBJ1-1; a weak D match, TRBD1 (5 bases). V was trimmed by 1 base and J by 4 bases, leaving 7 bases between them. Germline V gene sequence: CDR1 SEHNR, CDR2 FQNEAQ (reference sequence). The CDR3 is 13 amino acids. CDR3 sequence reads: CASSLGGATEAFF. The CDR3 region has the DNA TGTGCCAGCAGCTTAGGTGGGGCCACTGAAGCTTTCTTT.

This clone was counted once. The V and J genes are TRBV5-4 and TRBJ2-3; 10 bases are a match to TRBD2. CDR1 is SGHNT and CDR2 is YYREEE in the germline V gene (reference sequence). This CDR3 is 17 amino acids long. V lost 4 bases, J lost 4 bases, and 12 bases stayed unmatched. The CDR3 DNA sequence: TGTGCCAGCAGCCTGGAGGCCCTAGCGGGAGTGGCAGATACGCAGTATTTT. Protein sequence: CASSLEALAGVADTQYF.

This chain links TRBV28 with TRBJ2-3; D not certain. CDR1 and CDR2 from the germline V gene are MDHEN and SYDVKM. The CDR3 is 11 residues long. The V and J ends lost 6 bases and 5 bases respectively, with 6 bases between them. CDR3 region: CASRIRDTQYF. Here the CDR3 DNA reads TGTGCCAGCAGAATCCGAGATACGCAGTATTTT.

The rearrangement links TRBV2 to TRBJ1-3; no clear D gene. Per germline, CDR1 SNHLY and CDR2 FYNNEI. CDR3 length: 14 amino acids. Trimming cost V 6 bases and J 4 bases, with 13 bases left between them. The CDR3 is CASRAWGKGNTIYF. DNA of the CDR3: TGTGCCAGCAGGGCCTGGGGTAAAGGAAACACCATATATTTT.

V and J are TRBV5-4 and TRBJ2-7; TRBD2 might be the D (5 bases). V lost 4 bases and J lost 0, with 11 bases in between. This CDR3 is 14 amino acids long. From germline, CDR1 is SGHNT and CDR2 YYREEE (reference sequence). In DNA form, the CDR3 reads TGTGCCAGCAGCCCAGGACTGCACTCCTACGAGCAGTACTTC. This codes for CASSPGLHSYEQYF.

V usage is TRBV19 and J usage is TRBJ1-3; a weak D match, TRBD1 (5 bases). V lost 6 bases, J lost 0 bases, and 12 bases lay in between. Germline loops: CDR1 LNHDA, CDR2 SQIVND (reference sequence). The CDR3 spans 15 residues. This CDR3 reads CASSRGTASGNTIYF. CDR3 nucleotide sequence: TGTGCCAGTAGCAGAGGGACGGCCTCTGGAAACACCATATATTTT.

The V and J genes are TRBV5-1 and TRBJ2-3, with 7 bases that match TRBD2. CDR3 length equals 16 residues. CDR1 is SGHRS and CDR2 is YFSETQ in the germline V gene. With V trimmed by 1 base and J by 0 bases, 5 bases remained unmatched. CDR3 sequence: CASSLYSGVSTDTQYF. The CDR3 DNA reads TGCGCCAGCAGCTTGTACAGCGGGGTTAGCACAGATACGCAGTATTTT.

This rearrangement joins TRBV5-1 to TRBJ2-5; D gene uncertain. Germline V CDR1 and CDR2: SGHRS, YFSETQ. Trimming pared 7 bases from V and 5 bases from J, leaving 15 bases between. This CDR3 has 13 amino acids. In nucleotides, the CDR3 is TGCGCCAGCGGATCTCTGCGCCGTGAGACCCAGTACTTC. Translating gives CASGSLRRETQYF.

The rearrangement joins TRBV7-3 to TRBJ2-1; D might be TRBD2 (5 bases). Looked up from germline, CDR1 is SGHTA and CDR2 is FQGTGA. The CDR3 totals 14 residues. V was clipped by 3 bases and J by 6 bases, with 12 bases between them. Written as DNA, the CDR3 is TGTGCCAGCAGCTTGCCGGGGATCGTCAATGAGCAGTTCTTC. Translation gives CASSLPGIVNEQFF.

The CDR3 sequence: CASSPPSGSNYGYTF. Written as DNA, the CDR3 is TGTGCCAGCTCACCACCGTCCGGCAGCAACTATGGCTACACCTTC. The chain uses TRBV18 and TRBJ1-2; D uncertain. This CDR3 spans 15 amino acids. V lost 0 bases, J lost 2 bases, and 10 bases lay in between. CDR1 is KGHSH and CDR2 is LQKENI in the germline V gene.

The V and J genes are TRBV25-1 and TRBJ2-1, with D perhaps matching TRBD2 (5 bases). The CDR3 length is 15 residues. Germline CDR1 reads MGHDK; CDR2 reads SYGVNS. V lost 1 base, J lost 9 bases, and 16 bases lay in between. CDR3 loop: CASSESGKFAGEQFF. DNA of the CDR3: TGTGCCAGCAGTGAATCGGGTAAATTCGCGGGTGAGCAGTTCTTC. Using reference TRBV25-1 and TRBJ2-1 for the parts outside the CDR3, the full variable domain is EADIYQTPRYLVIGTGKKITLECSQTMGHDKMYWYQQDPGMELHLIHYSYGVNSTEKGDLSSESTVSRIRTEHFPLTLESARPSHTSQYLCASSESGKFAGEQFFGPGTRLTVL.

The rearrangement links TRBV6-6 to TRBJ1-5, with TRBD1 as a possible D gene (5 bases). Germline V lookup: CDR1 MNHNY, CDR2 SVGAGI (reference sequence). The CDR3 is 14 residues long. Trimming left V 2 bases short and J 6 bases short, with 11 bases between. The DNA of the CDR3 is TGTGCCAGCAGTTACGCAGGGTCGGGTCAGCCCCAGCATTTT. Residues: CASSYAGSGQPQHF.

A few counts support this clone. The chain employs TRBV28 and TRBJ2-1, with 7 bases that match TRBD2. This CDR3 contains 19 residues. CDR1 is MDHEN, CDR2 SYDVKM, per germline. With V trimmed by 11 bases and J by 5 bases, 27 bases remained unmatched. The CDR3 DNA is TGTGCCTCTACTAACCGGGCAGGGCCGAGCGGGATGATAAACAATGAGCAGTTCTTC. It yields the protein CASTNRAGPSGMINNEQFF.

The chain is built from TRBV28 and TRBJ1-1; a weak D match, TRBD1 (6 bases). V lost 5 bases, J lost 0 bases, and 13 bases lay in between. CDR1 is MDHEN and CDR2 is SYDVKM in the germline V gene. The CDR3 consists of 15 residues. Here the CDR3 DNA reads TGTGCCAGCAGTCAAAGGGGGACTATGAACACTGAAGCTTTCTTT. Residues: CASSQRGTMNTEAFF.

J is TRBJ2-7 and V is TRBV27; 8 bases fit TRBD2. From germline, CDR1 is MNHEY and CDR2 SMNVEV (reference sequence). The trim removed 3 bases at V and 0 bases at J, leaving 7 bases unmatched. The CDR3 is made up of 16 amino acids. CDR3 DNA sequence: TGTGCCAGCAGTTTTAGTAGCGGGGTTAGCTCCTACGAGCAGTACTTC. This gives the protein CASSFSSGVSSYEQYF.

This clone came up a few times. J is TRBJ1-1 and V is TRBV6-5; D might be TRBD1 (6 bases). The germline V and J ends were trimmed by 6 bases and 5 bases, with 16 bases remaining between them. The CDR3 is 14 residues long. Germline CDR1 MNHEY, CDR2 SVGAGI. In DNA form, the CDR3 reads TGTGCCAGCAGGGGGGCGGGGGTTGGTACTGAAGCTTTCTTT. Its protein is CASRGAGVGTEAFF.

This clone was observed a single time. This CDR3 is CASSPARTYEQYF. Here the CDR3 DNA reads TGCGCCAGCAGCCCAGCCCGTACCTACGAGCAGTACTTC. This chain uses TRBV4-1 with TRBJ2-7, with D uncertain. V was clipped by 4 bases and J by 2 bases, with 9 bases between them. The CDR3 runs to 13 residues. Germline loops: CDR1 MGHRA, CDR2 YSYEKL.

This chain joins TRBV5-1 and TRBJ1-2; unclear D gene. With 4 bases removed from V and 8 bases from J, the gap between germline ends came to 12 bases. CDR3 length: 12 amino acids. CDR1 and CDR2 from the germline V gene are SGHRS and YFSETQ. CDR3 sequence (DNA): TGCGCCAGCAGCCAGGAGCGGAGCGGCTACACCTTC. Translated, it gives CASSQERSGYTF.

CDR3 sequence (DNA): TGTGCCATCAGTGAGTCGAAGGCTAGCGGGGACTACAATGAGCAGTTCTTC. Protein: CAISESKASGDYNEQFF. V and J are TRBV10-3 and TRBJ2-1; 9 nucleotides line up with TRBD2. V trimming: 0 bases; J trimming: 3 bases; junction bases outside the gene matches: 6. Germline CDR1 and CDR2: ENHRY and SYGVKD. The CDR3 loop spans 17 amino acids.

The V call is TRBV28, the J call TRBJ2-5; 9 bases line up with TRBD1. This CDR3 has 15 amino acids. Germline CDR1 is MDHEN and CDR2 is SYDVKM. V gave up 6 bases and J gave up 3 bases; unmatched junction bases: 8. The CDR3: CASSRQTGGEETQYF. CDR3 sequence (DNA): TGTGCCAGCAGCCGTCAGACAGGGGGGGAAGAGACCCAGTACTTC.

The chain links TRBV18 to TRBJ1-3; D is undetermined. The V end was cut by 4 bases, the J end by 0 bases, with 10 bases between. The CDR3 runs 15 residues. Per the germline V gene, CDR1 is KGHSH and CDR2 is LQKENI. Here the CDR3 DNA reads TGTGCCAGCTCACTGGCAGTGGCCTCTGGAAACACCATATATTTT. Translating it yields CASSLAVASGNTIYF.

This chain uses TRBV19 with TRBJ2-7; maybe TRBD1 (6 bases). CDR1 is LNHDA, CDR2 SQIVND, per germline (reference sequence). This CDR3 contains 15 residues. Trimming took 6 bases from V and 3 from J, leaving 18 bases between them. The CDR3 DNA reads as TGTGCCAGTAGCTACTCAGGGGAATCGAGCTACGAGCAGTACTTC. It codes for CASSYSGESSYEQYF. Based on the CDR3 plus reference TRBV19 and TRBJ2-7, the full variable domain is DGGITQSPKYLFRKEGQNVTLSCEQNLNHDAMYWYRQDPGQGLRLIYYSQIVNDFQKGDIAEGYSVSREKKESFPLTVTSAQKNPTAFYLCASSYSGESSYEQYFGPGTRLTVT.

The V and J genes are TRBV5-1 and TRBJ1-1; TRBD1 is a possible D gene (6 bases). This CDR3 spans 13 amino acids. In germline, CDR1 is SGHRS, CDR2 YFSETQ. The V gene lost 5 bases and the J gene lost 4 bases, with 12 bases spanning the gap. This chain's CDR3 is CASRLQGATEAFF. For the CDR3, the DNA is TGCGCCAGCAGATTACAGGGAGCCACTGAAGCTTTCTTT.

The rearrangement links TRBV15 to TRBJ1-1; no clear D. V dropped 0 bases and J dropped 6 bases, with 11 bases sitting between them. CDR3 length: 14 residues. Germline lookup yields CDR1 LNHNV and CDR2 YYDKDF (reference sequence). The CDR3 bases are TGTGCCACCAGCAGAGATCCGGGTAGACCTGAAGCTTTCTTT. Encoded protein: CATSRDPGRPEAFF.

The V and J genes are TRBV2 and TRBJ2-1; 9 bases are shared with TRBD2. The V segment lost 6 bases and the J segment 0 bases; nucleotides outside the gene matches: 3. The CDR3 is made up of 15 amino acids. Germline CDR1 and CDR2: SNHLY and FYNNEI. The CDR3 spells CASRVAGASYNEQFF. DNA of the CDR3: TGTGCCAGCAGGGTAGCGGGGGCCTCCTACAATGAGCAGTTCTTC. The full variable domain, completed using reference TRBV2 and TRBJ2-1, is EPEVTQTPSHQVTQMGQEVILRCVPISNHLYFYWYRQILGQKVEFLVSFYNNEISEKSEIFDDQFSVERPDGSNFTLKIRSTKLEDSAMYFCASRVAGASYNEQFFGPGTRLTVL.

The chain couples TRBV6-1 to TRBJ1-1, with 7 positions matching TRBD1. V lost 1 base to trimming and J lost 1 base; unmatched junction nucleotides: 3. The germline gives CDR1 MNHNS, CDR2 SASEGT. The CDR3 contains 15 residues. In DNA, the CDR3 is TGTGCCAGCAGTGAAGACAGGGGAGAGAACACTGAAGCTTTCTTT. Its translation: CASSEDRGENTEAFF.